These T cell receptor beta chains were read from a single sample in a study of OX40 agonist ivuxolimab in advanced cancers. Sequencing used immunoSEQ multiplex PCR; TCRdb keeps in-frame clones, though not all of them. This table has about 140,000 clones, approximately 94% appearing once. The sample here was CD4+ or CD8+ T cells sorted from blood, taken in a trial of the OX40 agonist ivuxolimab. Source of these receptors: an adult with an advanced solid tumor such as melanoma, head and neck, liver or kidney cancer. Each CDR3 is given with its conserved first and last residue. A D gene is named only where the DNA matches it firmly. Not all rows give a size; the values are once, few, many and, for expanded clones, a class.

d_call	j_call	v_call	clone_size	cdr3_aa	cdr3_nt
TRBD1	TRBJ2-3	TRBV14	-	CASSQDRGFADTQYF	TGTGCCAGCAGCCAAGACAGGGGGTTCGCAGATACGCAGTATTTT
TRBD1	TRBJ2-3	TRBV27	-	CASSLTGLGTDTQYF	TGTGCCAGCAGTTTGACAGGGTTAGGCACAGATACGCAGTATTTT
TRBD1	TRBJ2-7	TRBV19	-	CASSIRTGGLTYEQYF	TGTGCCAGTAGTATTCGGACAGGGGGTCTAACCTACGAGCAGTACTTC
-	TRBJ2-7	TRBV6-4	-	CASSPDGGYEQYF	TGTGCCAGCAGCCCTGACGGCGGGTACGAGCAGTACTTC
TRBD1	TRBJ1-5	TRBV5-1	-	CASSPGTGGYSNQPQHF	TGCGCCAGCAGCCCCGGGACAGGGGGTTATAGCAATCAGCCCCAGCATTTT
-	TRBJ1-5	TRBV27	-	CASRLEAYSNQPQHF	TGTGCCAGCAGGCTCGAGGCTTATAGCAATCAGCCCCAGCATTTT
-	TRBJ2-3	TRBV5-1	-	CASSLAGRSDTQYF	TGCGCCAGCAGCTTGGCGGGGCGATCAGATACGCAGTATTTT
TRBD2	TRBJ2-1	TRBV10-3	-	CAISESPGLEDEQFF	TGTGCCATCAGTGAGTCACCGGGACTAGAGGATGAGCAGTTCTTC
-	TRBJ1-2	TRBV18	-	CASSRTRGGDSYTF	TGTGCCAGCTCACGCACGAGGGGAGGGGACAGCTACACCTTC
-	TRBJ2-3	TRBV6-1	-	CASSVRVPDTQYF	TGTGCCAGCAGTGTAAGAGTCCCAGATACGCAGTATTTT
TRBD1	TRBJ2-5	TRBV7-8	-	CASSLDREETQYF	TGTGCCAGCAGCCTCGACAGGGAAGAGACCCAGTACTTC
TRBD1	TRBJ1-1	TRBV4-1	-	CASSQDQQGLMNTEAFF	TGCGCCAGCAGCCAAGATCAACAGGGGCTTATGAACACTGAAGCTTTCTTT
TRBD2	TRBJ2-7	TRBV9	-	CASSVTSGKSEQYF	TGTGCCAGCAGCGTGACTAGCGGGAAAAGCGAGCAGTACTTC
TRBD1	TRBJ1-2	TRBV7-2	-	CASSSSQTGDYGYTF	TGTGCCAGCAGCTCGAGTCAGACAGGGGACTATGGCTACACCTTC
-	TRBJ1-1	TRBV6-6	once	CASQNRAGDTEAFF	TGTGCCAGTCAAAACAGGGCCGGTGACACTGAAGCTTTCTTT
-	TRBJ2-7	TRBV5-6	once	CASSGYRESWNEQYF	TGTGCCAGCAGCGGCTACCGGGAGTCCTGGAACGAGCAGTACTTC
TRBD1	TRBJ2-7	TRBV10-1	-	CASRRGTGSYEQYF	TGCGCCAGCAGGCGGGGGACAGGGAGCTACGAGCAGTACTTC
TRBD2	TRBJ2-7	TRBV25-1	-	CASSEAGDPYEQYF	TGTGCCAGCAGTGAGGCGGGAGATCCCTACGAGCAGTACTTC
-	TRBJ2-5	TRBV29-1	-	CSATGDQETQYF	TGCAGCGCCACCGGGGATCAAGAGACCCAGTACTTC
-	TRBJ2-5	TRBV10-3	-	CAISDEQETQYF	TGTGCCATCAGTGACGAACAAGAGACCCAGTACTTC
TRBD2	TRBJ2-1	TRBV4-3	-	CASSQDPASGVYNEQFF	TGCGCCAGCAGCCAAGATCCGGCTAGCGGGGTATACAATGAGCAGTTCTTC
TRBD1	TRBJ1-1	TRBV6-1	-	CASIPAGTANTEAFF	TGTGCCAGCATCCCGGCGGGGACAGCCAACACTGAAGCTTTCTTT
-	TRBJ1-1	TRBV6-6	-	CASSYRGAEAFF	TGTGCCAGCAGTTACCGGGGGGCTGAAGCTTTCTTT
-	TRBJ2-3	TRBV4-3	-	CASSQGGSTDTQYF	TGCGCCAGCAGCCAAGGCGGGAGCACAGATACGCAGTATTTT
-	TRBJ2-3	TRBV28	-	CASSSGASTDTQYF	TGTGCCAGCAGTTCAGGGGCTAGCACAGATACGCAGTATTTT
-	TRBJ2-7	TRBV18	-	CASSPQNRVEQYF	TGTGCCAGCTCACCACAGAATAGGGTCGAGCAGTACTTC
-	TRBJ1-6	TRBV6-5	-	CASSPSVRLSPLHF	TGTGCCAGCAGCCCGAGTGTGAGGCTTTCACCCCTCCACTTT
-	TRBJ1-1	TRBV10-1	-	CASSEPGPRTEAFF	TGCGCCAGCAGTGAGCCAGGGCCCAGGACTGAAGCTTTCTTT
TRBD1	TRBJ1-1	TRBV5-6	-	CASRDVRGRGTEAFF	TGTGCCAGCAGGGACGTCAGGGGGCGAGGGACTGAAGCTTTCTTT
-	TRBJ2-3	TRBV6-6	once	CAGGGRSTDTQYF	TGTGCCGGGGGGGGGCGAAGCACAGATACGCAGTATTTT
TRBD2	TRBJ2-7	TRBV10-3	-	CAIRTGTNTFEQYF	TGTGCCATCAGAACCGGGACTAATACTTTCGAGCAGTACTTC
-	TRBJ2-7	TRBV20-1	-	CSARISTEQYF	TGCAGTGCTAGAATCTCGACCGAGCAGTACTTC
-	TRBJ1-5	TRBV28	-	CASSLGRQPQHF	TGTGCCAGCAGTTTAGGTCGCCAGCCCCAGCATTTT
-	TRBJ1-1	TRBV6-5	-	CASSYSRRVNTEAFF	TGTGCCAGCAGTTACTCGAGAAGGGTGAACACTGAAGCTTTCTTT
TRBD1	TRBJ1-2	TRBV6-6	-	CASRGTVYGYTF	TGTGCCAGCAGAGGGACAGTCTATGGCTACACCTTC
-	TRBJ2-7	TRBV6-5	-	CASKDPGYEQYF	TGTGCCAGCAAGGACCCCGGCTACGAGCAGTACTTC
TRBD2	TRBJ2-7	TRBV28	-	CASTKWGGDEQYF	TGTGCCAGCACCAAATGGGGGGGTGACGAGCAGTACTTC
TRBD2	TRBJ2-5	TRBV14	-	CASSQTGTRKETQYF	TGTGCCAGCAGCCAAACCGGGACTAGAAAAGAGACCCAGTACTTC
-	TRBJ1-1	TRBV7-2	-	CASKQEMNTEAFF	TGTGCCAGCAAACAGGAAATGAACACTGAAGCTTTCTTT
-	TRBJ1-1	TRBV23-1	few	CASSQSAAQDTEAFF	TGCGCCAGCAGTCAATCGGCAGCCCAGGACACTGAAGCTTTCTTT
-	TRBJ2-3	TRBV7-9	-	CASSFGLLEVDTQYF	TGTGCCAGCAGCTTCGGTCTCCTGGAGGTAGATACGCAGTATTTT
TRBD2	TRBJ2-3	TRBV7-3	-	CASSRVAGDTDTQYF	TGTGCCAGCAGCCGAGTAGCGGGAGATACAGATACGCAGTATTTT
TRBD2	TRBJ2-2	TRBV7-8	-	CASSLGSGRGTGELFF	TGTGCCAGCAGCTTAGGGAGCGGGAGGGGGACCGGGGAGCTGTTTTTT
-	TRBJ2-3	TRBV9	-	CASSPRVLGRQADTQYF	TGTGCCAGCAGCCCCCGAGTTCTGGGACGACAGGCAGATACGCAGTATTTT
TRBD1	TRBJ2-1	TRBV18	-	CASSPLLQGTYNEQFF	TGTGCCAGCTCACCACTTTTACAGGGGACCTACAATGAGCAGTTCTTC
-	TRBJ2-2	TRBV5-1	once	CASSLGQGSGELFF	TGCGCCAGCAGCTTGGGGCAGGGGTCCGGGGAGCTGTTTTTT
TRBD2	TRBJ2-1	TRBV5-1	-	CASSFNSGGANEQFF	TGCGCCAGCAGCTTCAATAGCGGGGGGGCAAATGAGCAGTTCTTC
-	TRBJ1-4	TRBV19	-	CASSLDGGATNEKLFF	TGTGCCAGTAGCCTAGACGGAGGGGCAACTAATGAAAAACTGTTTTTT
TRBD1	TRBJ2-7	TRBV18	-	CASSPGTGYTYEQYF	TGTGCCAGCTCACCTGGGACAGGGTATACCTACGAGCAGTACTTC
TRBD1	TRBJ1-2	TRBV7-3	-	CASSAQGAGYGYTF	TGTGCCAGCAGCGCACAGGGGGCCGGCTATGGCTACACCTTC
TRBD1	TRBJ1-1	TRBV28	-	CASSSVDRGDTEAFF	TGTGCCAGCAGTTCCGTCGACAGGGGTGACACTGAAGCTTTCTTT
TRBD1	TRBJ2-1	TRBV11-3	-	CASSPGGFHNEQFF	TGTGCCAGCAGCCCAGGGGGCTTCCACAATGAGCAGTTCTTC
TRBD1	TRBJ2-1	TRBV5-6	-	CASSSPWGQGAFGEQFF	TGTGCCAGCAGCTCGCCTTGGGGGCAGGGGGCGTTTGGAGAGCAGTTCTTC
TRBD1	TRBJ1-1	TRBV5-8	once	CASSVGQGRTEAFF	TGTGCCAGCAGCGTGGGACAGGGTCGCACTGAAGCTTTCTTT
-	TRBJ1-3	TRBV4-3	-	CASSHGATKYSGNTIYF	TGCGCCAGCAGCCATGGGGCCACGAAGTACTCTGGAAACACCATATATTTT
TRBD1	TRBJ2-7	TRBV29-1	-	CSARGWGQGNDEQYF	TGCAGCGCCCGGGGCTGGGGACAGGGAAATGACGAGCAGTACTTC
TRBD1	TRBJ2-5	TRBV7-2	-	CASSDTGQGGETQYF	TGTGCCAGCAGCGACACCGGACAGGGGGGAGAGACCCAGTACTTC
TRBD2	TRBJ2-3	TRBV9	-	CASSVGASGASTDTQYF	TGTGCCAGCAGCGTAGGGGCTAGCGGAGCTAGCACAGATACGCAGTATTTT
-	TRBJ2-3	TRBV18	-	CASSPSWGRGSVDTQYF	TGTGCCAGCTCACCCAGTTGGGGGCGCGGATCAGTAGATACGCAGTATTTT